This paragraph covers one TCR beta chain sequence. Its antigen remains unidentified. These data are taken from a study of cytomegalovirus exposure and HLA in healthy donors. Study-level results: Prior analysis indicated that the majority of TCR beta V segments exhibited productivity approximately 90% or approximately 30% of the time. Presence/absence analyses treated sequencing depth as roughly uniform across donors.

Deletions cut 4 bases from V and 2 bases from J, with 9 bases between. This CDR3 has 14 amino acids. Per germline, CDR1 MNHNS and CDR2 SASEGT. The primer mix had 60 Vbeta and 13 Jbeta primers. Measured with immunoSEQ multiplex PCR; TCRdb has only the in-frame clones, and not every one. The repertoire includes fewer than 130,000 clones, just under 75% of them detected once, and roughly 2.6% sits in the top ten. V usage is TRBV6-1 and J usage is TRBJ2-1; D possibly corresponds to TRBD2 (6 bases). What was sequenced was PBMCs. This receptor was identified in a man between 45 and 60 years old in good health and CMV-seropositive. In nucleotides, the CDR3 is TGTGCCAGCAGTGTGACTAGGACCTACAATGAGCAGTTCTTC. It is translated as CASSVTRTYNEQFF.